This T cell receptor (beta chain) was documented in a study of CD8 T cells in ankylosing spondylitis. Study-level results: Ankylosing spondylitis blood seemed to carry a telltale TCR beta motif made of roughly 8 highly homologous variants. Within peripheral blood, clones linked to disease were CD8+ and relatively rare. Reportedly, matched ankylosing spondylitis synovial fluid was significantly enriched for disease-linked clones.

A quantitative 5'-RACE method, one with molecular barcodes, was used to make TCR beta libraries. One entry per CDR3 protein results from TCRdb running MiXCR on the 5' RACE reads. The table lists 200,000 to 300,000 distinct CDR3 sequences, approximately 10% of them singletons, with about 2.5% in the top ten. Only a few counts were recorded for this clonotype. Its antigen is still unknown. The germline CDR1 and CDR2 sequences are KGHSH and LQKENI. The CDR3 has 16 amino acids. Losses at the gene ends were 4 bases for V and 2 bases for J; bases not matched to a gene: 9. The chain is built from TRBV18 and TRBJ2-7; 9 bases are a match to TRBD1. The sample taken for sequencing was blood, either unsorted or a sorted T cell fraction (not recorded which). The TCR was taken from a male donor with ankylosing spondylitis or in good health (not recorded which). The CDR3 region has the DNA TGTGCCAGCTCACGCCCGGGACAGGGAGGAACCTACGAGCAGTACTTC. Its translation: CASSRPGQGGTYEQYF.